The 15 T cell receptor beta chains below were found in one sample sequenced in a study of OX40 agonist ivuxolimab in advanced cancers. Libraries were prepared through the immunoSEQ multiplex PCR assay. Imported from immuneACCESS, the table was reduced by TCRdb to in-frame sequences with V and J called. These copies leave out some clones; in studies compared against another copy, an unresolved V gene accounts for under half, and the cause of the remainder is not known. Counted in this sample were roughly 60,000 clones; 80% to 95% of them appeared once. Jointly, the top ten make up 20% to 25% of the sample. The sample was CD4+ or CD8+ T cells sorted from blood, taken in a trial of the OX40 agonist ivuxolimab. These receptors came from an adult with an advanced solid tumor such as melanoma, head and neck, liver or kidney cancer.

The chain carries TRBV7-9 and TRBJ1-2; 9 bases align to TRBD1. CDR3 length: 13 amino acids. The germline V gene encodes CDR1 SEHNR and CDR2 FQNEAQ (reference sequence). Unmatched junction bases numbered 6, after V lost 7 bases and J lost 6 bases. CDR3 in DNA: TGTGCCAGCACCTACAGGGACAGGGATGGCTACACCTTC. Its translation is CASTYRDRDGYTF.

In this sample, this clone turned up once. The chain couples TRBV28 to TRBJ1-5, with TRBD1 matching over 8 bases. CDR3 length: 15 residues. The germline CDR1 and CDR2 sequences are MDHEN and SYDVKM. V lost 6 bases, J lost 0 bases, and 4 bases stayed unmatched. The CDR3 protein is CASRLTGVSNQPQHF. The CDR3 DNA sequence: TGTGCCAGCAGATTGACAGGGGTTAGCAATCAGCCCCAGCATTTT.

The V call is TRBV2, the J call TRBJ2-3; the match to TRBD2 covers 7 bases. CDR3 size: 13 residues. Germline V gene lookup returns CDR1 SNHLY and CDR2 FYNNEI. The V segment lost 10 bases and the J segment 2 bases; nucleotides outside the gene matches: 6. In DNA, the CDR3 is TGTGCCACGAAGCGGGGTAACACAGATACGCAGTATTTT. Translation gives CATKRGNTDTQYF.

The rearrangement uses TRBV4-3 and TRBJ2-7, with a weak D call TRBD2 (5 bases). The CDR3 extends over 17 amino acids. The V end was cut by 0 bases, the J end by 1 base, with 16 bases between. Looked up from germline, CDR1 is LGHNA and CDR2 is YSLEER. CDR3 nucleotides: TGCGCCAGCAGCCAAGATGAGGCCGGCCCGGGGTCCTACGAGCAGTACTTC. Protein sequence: CASSQDEAGPGSYEQYF.

Notes on this clone: In the same sample, other DNA sequences code for this CDR3. The genes are TRBV6-1 and TRBJ2-7, with 11 bases that match TRBD1. This CDR3 region has 15 residues. Germline CDR1 MNHNS, CDR2 SASEGT. V lost 4 bases and J lost 2; bases outside the gene matches: 4. CDR3 protein: CASSGGQGAPYEQYF. The CDR3 region has the DNA TGTGCCAGCAGTGGAGGACAGGGGGCGCCCTACGAGCAGTACTTC.

The rearrangement uses TRBV28 and TRBJ2-1; TRBD2 matches at 12 bases. V dropped 5 bases and J dropped 2; count of bases not matched to a gene: 4. The CDR3 length is 16 residues. Germline CDR1 reads MDHEN; CDR2 reads SYDVKM. CDR3 coding DNA: TGTGCCAGCAGTCCCCGGACTAGCGGGGCCTACAATGAGCAGTTCTTC. It is translated as CASSPRTSGAYNEQFF. Full variable domain (outside the CDR3, taken from reference TRBV28 and TRBJ2-1): DVKVTQSSRYLVKRTGEKVFLECVQDMDHENMFWYRQDPGLGLRLIYFSYDVKMKEKGDIPEGYSVSREKKERFSLILESASTNQTSMYLCASSPRTSGAYNEQFFGPGTRLTVL.

This rearrangement joins TRBV11-1 to TRBJ2-5; no clear D gene. Trimming stripped 6 bases from V and 4 bases from J, with 9 bases between. Germline values: CDR1 SGHAT, CDR2 FQDESV (reference sequence). There are 12 residues in the CDR3. CDR3 sequence (DNA): TGTGCCAGCAGATATGGCGGAGAGACCCAGTACTTC. It is translated as CASRYGGETQYF.

The chain recombines TRBV29-1 with TRBJ2-3, with TRBD1 as a possible D gene (5 bases). Germline V gives CDR1 SQVTM, CDR2 ANQGSEA. Trimming took off 7 bases at V and 0 bases at J, with 11 bases between the two ends. The CDR3 totals 13 residues. CDR3 nucleotide sequence: TGCAGCGGAGCCCGACAGAGCACAGATACGCAGTATTTT. Protein product: CSGARQSTDTQYF.

The chain links TRBV6-6 to TRBJ2-3; the D is unclear. V lost 6 bases to trimming and J lost 6 bases, with 7 bases between them. Germline V gene data show CDR1 as MNHNY and CDR2 as SVGAGI (reference sequence). The CDR3 length is 11 residues. CDR3 sequence reads: CASSHGDTQYF. CDR3 in DNA: TGTGCCAGCAGCCACGGGGATACGCAGTATTTT.

The rearrangement joins TRBV4-2 to TRBJ1-3; D not certain. This CDR3 contains 16 residues. V was trimmed by 4 bases and J by 0 bases, leaving 13 bases between them. Germline CDR1 is LGHNA and CDR2 is YNFKEQ. CDR3 bases: TGTGCCAGCAGCCCCCCCGTGATGACCTCTGGAAACACCATATATTTT. It specifies CASSPPVMTSGNTIYF.

The V gene is TRBV6-5, the J gene TRBJ2-7; D uncertain. Germline values: CDR1 MNHEY, CDR2 SVGAGI. The CDR3 covers 12 residues. The V end lost 6 bases, the J end lost 2 bases, and 8 bases lay between the germline ends. CDR3 DNA sequence: TGTGCCAGCAGACGGACCCCCTACGAGCAGTACTTC. Translated, it gives CASRRTPYEQYF.

J is TRBJ1-5 and V is TRBV4-1, with TRBD1 matching 7 bases. The trim removed 0 bases at V and 5 bases at J, leaving 4 bases unmatched. The CDR3 runs to 15 residues. Germline CDR1 MGHRA, CDR2 YSYEKL. In DNA, the CDR3 is TGCGCCAGCAGCCAAGAAGGACAGGCCGATCAGCCCCAGCATTTT. It encodes CASSQEGQADQPQHF.

The chain carries TRBV7-2 and TRBJ2-1, with 9 nucleotides matching TRBD2. V was clipped by 3 bases and J by 1 base; unmatched bases: 1. From germline, CDR1 is SGHTA and CDR2 FQGNSA. This CDR3 is built from 15 residues. The chain's CDR3 is CASSLSGGSYNEQFF. DNA of the CDR3: TGTGCCAGCAGCTTGAGCGGGGGGTCCTACAATGAGCAGTTCTTC. Drawing the rest from reference TRBV7-2 and TRBJ2-1, the complete variable domain is GAGVSQSPSNKVTEKGKDVELRCDPISGHTALYWYRQSLGQGLEFLIYFQGNSAPDKSGLPSDRFSAERTGGSVSTLTIQRTQQEDSAVYLCASSLSGGSYNEQFFGPGTRLTVL.

This chain uses TRBV29-1 with TRBJ1-3, with D perhaps TRBD1 (5 bases). V lost 0 bases, J lost 1 base, and 16 bases lay in between. The CDR3 runs to 17 residues. The germline V gene encodes CDR1 SQVTM and CDR2 ANQGSEA. CDR3 coding DNA: TGCAGCGTTGAAGATCTTGGGGGACCCCAATCTGGAAACACCATATATTTT. Its protein product is CSVEDLGGPQSGNTIYF. Filled out from reference TRBV29-1 and TRBJ1-3, the complete variable domain reads SAVISQKPSRDICQRGTSLTIQCQVDSQVTMMFWYRQQPGQSLTLIATANQGSEATYESGFVIDKFPISRPNLTFSTLTVSNMSPEDSSIYLCSVEDLGGPQSGNTIYFGEGSWLTVV.

The CDR3 protein is CASSQDRGLLNEQFF. The CDR3 bases are TGCGCCAGCAGCCAGGACAGGGGCCTTCTGAATGAGCAGTTCTTC. V is TRBV4-3 and J is TRBJ2-1; 9 positions agree with TRBD1. The CDR3 has 15 amino acids. The V gene's germline CDR1 is LGHNA and CDR2 YSLEER. With 3 bases clipped from V and 7 bases from J, the junction kept 7 bases outside the gene matches.